The 17 T cell receptor beta chains below were found in one sample sequenced in a study of Ad26.COV2.S vaccination and SARS-CoV-2 variants (dated by TCRdb to 2020 to 2022). The receptor library was made with the immunoSEQ multiplex PCR assay. Not all clones reach the TCRdb copy of this immuneACCESS table, which keeps in-frame sequences only. Checked studies attribute under half of the gap to unresolved V genes and leave the rest unexplained. The sample table records 380,000 or so clones; around 88% of these occur just once. The ten biggest clones cover around 4.5% of the sample. The treatment or condition label corresponds to: about 20 received Ad26.COV2.S at low or high dose, single or two shots; several received placebo; per-sample allocation not given. For vaccine and placebo recipients, the sequenced repertoires came from samples collected on day 63 after the first injection. The sequencing here drew on peripheral blood, taken in a trial of Ad26.COV2.S vaccine versus placebo. The receptors derive from a person aged 18-60 years who received the Ad26.COV2.S COVID-19 vaccine or a placebo.

The chain has TRBV11-2 and TRBJ2-2, with D hard to call. The CDR3 has 16 residues. With 2 bases removed from V and 6 bases from J, the gap between germline ends came to 16 bases. CDR1 is SGHAT and CDR2 is FQNNGV in the germline V gene. CDR3 in DNA: TGTGCCAGCAGCTTAAGGGTTGGTGGGTTGGCCGGGGAGCTGTTTTTT. Translation: CASSLRVGGLAGELFF.

This clone has only a few counts. This chain joins TRBV4-1 and TRBJ1-1; no firm D call. The CDR3 totals 14 residues. The V end was cut by 0 bases, the J end by 3 bases, with 8 bases between. Germline V CDR1 and CDR2: MGHRA, YSYEKL. The CDR3 loop is CASSQDPAYTEAFF. CDR3 DNA sequence: TGCGCCAGCAGCCAAGACCCGGCTTACACTGAAGCTTTCTTT.

The V gene is TRBV28, the J gene TRBJ2-6; D is perhaps TRBD1 (6 bases). This CDR3 region has 18 residues. Germline lookup yields CDR1 MDHEN and CDR2 SYDVKM. Deletions cut 2 bases from V and 0 bases from J, with 14 bases between. As DNA, the CDR3 is TGTGCCAGCAGTTTAGGCCAGGGGCCCTTCTCTGGGGCCAACGTCCTGACTTTC. This codes for CASSLGQGPFSGANVLTF.

The rearrangement joins TRBV19 to TRBJ2-1; D possibly corresponds to TRBD1 (5 bases). With 5 bases removed from V and 9 bases from J, the gap between germline ends came to 14 bases. The CDR3 is made up of 13 amino acids. Germline CDR1 is LNHDA and CDR2 is SQIVND (reference sequence). The CDR3 region is CASSSLQGSEQFF. The CDR3 DNA sequence: TGTGCCAGTAGTTCCCTCCAGGGCTCTGAGCAGTTCTTC.

This clone came up once. The chain combines TRBV5-1 with TRBJ2-7; 10 bases map to TRBD1. This CDR3 spans 16 amino acids. Germline V gives CDR1 SGHRS, CDR2 YFSETQ. V was clipped by 2 bases and J by 7 bases; unmatched bases: 12. The CDR3 reads CASSLKSGTGVDEQYF. The CDR3 region has the DNA TGCGCCAGCAGCTTAAAATCCGGGACAGGGGTCGATGAGCAGTACTTC. The full variable domain, rest sourced from reference TRBV5-1 and TRBJ2-7, is KAGVTQTPRYLIKTRGQQVTLSCSPISGHRSVSWYQQTPGQGLQFLFEYFSETQRNKGNFPGRFSGRQFSNSRSEMNVSTLELGDSALYLCASSLKSGTGVDEQYFGPGTRLTVT.

V and J are TRBV5-4 and TRBJ2-1; D uncertain. Germline values: CDR1 SGHNT, CDR2 YYREEE (reference sequence). Trimming cost V 3 bases and J 0 bases, with 13 bases left between them. The CDR3 has 16 amino acids. The CDR3 DNA is TGTGCCAGCAGCTCCGATCGGAGAAGCTCCTACAATGAGCAGTTCTTC. Residues: CASSSDRRSSYNEQFF.

This chain joins TRBV6-2 or TRBV6-3 and TRBJ2-3; tentative D call: TRBD2 (5 bases). The V gene lost 2 bases and the J gene lost 3 bases, with 12 bases spanning the gap. CDR3 size: 15 residues. Germline V lookup: CDR1 MNHEY, CDR2 SVGEGT. CDR3 sequence reads: CASSYAGGTTDTQYF. Here the CDR3 DNA reads TGTGCCAGCAGTTACGCGGGCGGCACAACAGATACGCAGTATTTT.

The J gene is TRBJ2-5, the V gene TRBV27; D gene ambiguous. CDR1 and CDR2 from the germline V gene are MNHEY and SMNVEV (reference sequence). V was clipped by 0 bases and J by 1 base, with 12 bases between them. The CDR3 totals 16 residues. CDR3 protein: CASSLSVGWGQETQYF. As DNA, the CDR3 is TGTGCCAGCAGTTTATCGGTAGGCTGGGGCCAAGAGACCCAGTACTTC.

V and J are TRBV29-1 and TRBJ1-4, with D possibly TRBD1 on 6 matching bases. Germline-derived CDR1 and CDR2 are SQVTM and ANQGSEA. V was trimmed by 5 bases and J by 8 bases, leaving 18 bases between them. The CDR3 is made up of 14 amino acids. The CDR3: CSVQLQGIGEKLFF. The CDR3 DNA is TGCAGCGTTCAACTACAGGGAATTGGGGAAAAACTGTTTTTT.

The J gene is TRBJ1-1, the V gene TRBV3-1 (or the pseudogene TRBV3-2); 7 positions agree with TRBD1. The J segment lost 0 bases and the V segment lost 2 bases, leaving 6 bases of the junction unmatched. The CDR3 is 16 amino acids. Germline CDR1 is LGHDT and CDR2 is YNNKEL (reference sequence). CDR3 nucleotides: TGTGCCAGCAGCCAATACCGGGGACAGTTGAACACTGAAGCTTTCTTT. This gives the protein CASSQYRGQLNTEAFF.

V gene TRBV18 combines with J gene TRBJ1-1, with TRBD1 as a possible D gene (6 bases). CDR1 and CDR2 from the germline V gene are KGHSH and LQKENI. V was shortened by 7 bases and J by 4 bases, with 22 bases between the two germline ends. The CDR3 length is 16 residues. CDR3 bases: TGTGCCAGCTTCCCCGGGTTGGGAGGGGGAAGCACTGAAGCTTTCTTT. This encodes CASFPGLGGGSTEAFF.

This clone was detected a few times. The chain uses TRBV2 and TRBJ1-2; TRBD1 matches 8 bases. CDR3 length: 14 amino acids. V trimming: 7 bases; J trimming: 4 bases; junction bases outside the gene matches: 8. Germline values: CDR1 SNHLY, CDR2 FYNNEI. CDR3 region: CASTRTGTGYGYTF. CDR3 nucleotides: TGTGCCAGCACCCGAACCGGGACAGGCTATGGCTACACCTTC.

The J gene is TRBJ2-2, the V gene TRBV19, with 7 nucleotides matching TRBD1. V lost 8 bases to trimming and J lost 6 bases; unmatched junction nucleotides: 3. Germline-derived CDR1 and CDR2 are LNHDA and SQIVND (reference sequence). This CDR3 is 12 amino acids long. CDR3: CASLQGPGELFF. Here the CDR3 DNA reads TGTGCCAGTTTACAGGGGCCCGGGGAGCTGTTTTTT.

Only one count was recorded for this clone. The chain recombines TRBV14 with TRBJ2-1, with a weak D call TRBD2 (9 bases). The CDR3 loop spans 17 amino acids. The V end lost 4 bases, the J end lost 12 bases, and 28 bases lay between the germline ends. Germline V gene data show CDR1 as SGHDN and CDR2 as FVKESK. The DNA for the CDR3 is TGTGCCAGCAGCCGCCGGGACAGGCAACTGACTAGCGGAGGGCAGTTCTTC. Protein product: CASSRRDRQLTSGGQFF.

The V call is TRBV18, the J call TRBJ2-7; D could derive from TRBD1 or TRBD2 (5 bases each). The CDR3 loop spans 16 amino acids. In germline, CDR1 is KGHSH, CDR2 LQKENI. V shed 4 bases and J shed 3 bases, with 19 bases lying between them. In DNA, the CDR3 is TGTGCCAGCTCACTGGGGGATTTAGGCCCCAACTACGAGCAGTACTTC. As protein: CASSLGDLGPNYEQYF.

The chain uses TRBV28 and TRBJ1-1; D is ambiguous. Germline V CDR1 and CDR2: MDHEN, SYDVKM. Trimming took 3 bases from V and 0 from J, leaving 8 bases between them. The CDR3 contains 14 residues. The CDR3 reads CASSFLGMNTEAFF. The CDR3 DNA reads TGTGCCAGCAGTTTTTTGGGGATGAACACTGAAGCTTTCTTT.

This sequence joins TRBV7-2 and TRBJ2-1, with TRBD2 identical over 10 bases. The V segment lost 5 bases and the J segment 9 bases; nucleotides outside the gene matches: 7. CDR3 length: 14 residues. Per the germline V gene, CDR1 is SGHTA and CDR2 is FQGNSA. The CDR3 sequence is CASSPERLAGEQFF. In nucleotides, the CDR3 is TGTGCCAGCAGCCCCGAGAGACTAGCGGGTGAGCAGTTCTTC.